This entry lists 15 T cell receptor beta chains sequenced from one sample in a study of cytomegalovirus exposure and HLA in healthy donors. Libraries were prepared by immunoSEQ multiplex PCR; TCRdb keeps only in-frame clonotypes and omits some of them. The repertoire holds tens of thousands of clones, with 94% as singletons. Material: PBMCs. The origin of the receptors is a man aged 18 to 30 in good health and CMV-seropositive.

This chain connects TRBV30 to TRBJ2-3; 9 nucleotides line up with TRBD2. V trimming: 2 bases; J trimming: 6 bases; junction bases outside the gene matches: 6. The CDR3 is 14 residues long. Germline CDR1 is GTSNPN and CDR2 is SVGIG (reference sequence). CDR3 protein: CAWSQTSGRDTQYF. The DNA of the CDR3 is TGTGCCTGGAGTCAGACTAGCGGCAGGGATACGCAGTATTTT.

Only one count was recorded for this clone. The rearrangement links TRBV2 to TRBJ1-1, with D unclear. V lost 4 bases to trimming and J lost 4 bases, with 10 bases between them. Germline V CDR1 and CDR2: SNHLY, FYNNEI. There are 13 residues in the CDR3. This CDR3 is CASSGGDGTEAFF. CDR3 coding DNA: TGTGCCAGCAGTGGGGGAGATGGCACTGAAGCTTTCTTT.

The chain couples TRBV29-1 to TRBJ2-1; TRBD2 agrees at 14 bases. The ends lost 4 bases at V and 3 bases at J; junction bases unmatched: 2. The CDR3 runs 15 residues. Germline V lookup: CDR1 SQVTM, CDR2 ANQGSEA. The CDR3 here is CSVAGTSGGYNEQFF. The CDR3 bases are TGCAGCGTTGCAGGGACTAGCGGGGGCTACAATGAGCAGTTCTTC.

The CDR3 loop reads CAISGWEGPGSGELFF. The CDR3 region has the DNA TGTGCCATCAGTGGATGGGAGGGCCCGGGGTCCGGGGAGCTGTTTTTT. This chain connects TRBV10-3 to TRBJ2-2, with 7 bases aligning to TRBD2. V was pared by 4 bases and J by 6 bases, with 11 bases of the junction left unmatched. In germline, CDR1 is ENHRY, CDR2 SYGVKD. The CDR3 runs to 16 residues.

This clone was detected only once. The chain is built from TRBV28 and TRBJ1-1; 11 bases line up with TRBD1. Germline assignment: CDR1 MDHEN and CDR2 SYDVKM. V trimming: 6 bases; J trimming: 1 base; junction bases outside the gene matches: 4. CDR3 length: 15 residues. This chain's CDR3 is CASRGQGAGNTEAFF. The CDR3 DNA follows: TGTGCCAGCAGAGGACAGGGGGCGGGGAACACTGAAGCTTTCTTT.

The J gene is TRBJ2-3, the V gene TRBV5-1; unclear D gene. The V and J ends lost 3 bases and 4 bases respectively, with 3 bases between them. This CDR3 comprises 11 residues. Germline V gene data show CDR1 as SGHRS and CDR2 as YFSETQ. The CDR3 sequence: CASSSADTQYF. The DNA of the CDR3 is TGCGCCAGCAGCTCCGCAGATACGCAGTATTTT.

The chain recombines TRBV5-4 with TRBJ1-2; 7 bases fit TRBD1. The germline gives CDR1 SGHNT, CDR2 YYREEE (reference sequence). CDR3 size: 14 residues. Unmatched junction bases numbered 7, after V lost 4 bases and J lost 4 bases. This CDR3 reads CASSPGQEIYGYTF. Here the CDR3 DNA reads TGTGCCAGCAGCCCAGGACAGGAGATCTATGGCTACACCTTC.

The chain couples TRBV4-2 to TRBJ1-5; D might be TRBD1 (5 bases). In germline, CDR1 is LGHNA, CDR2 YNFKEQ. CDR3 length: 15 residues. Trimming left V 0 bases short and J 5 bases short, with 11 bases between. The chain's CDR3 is CASSQDPGVDQPQHF. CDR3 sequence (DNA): TGTGCCAGCAGCCAAGACCCGGGGGTGGATCAGCCCCAGCATTTT.

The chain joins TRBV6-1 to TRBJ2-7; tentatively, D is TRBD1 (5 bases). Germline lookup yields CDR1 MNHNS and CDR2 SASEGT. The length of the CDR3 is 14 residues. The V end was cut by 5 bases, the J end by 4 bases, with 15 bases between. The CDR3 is CASSTSTGFYEQYF. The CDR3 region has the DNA TGTGCCAGCAGTACCTCAACAGGATTTTACGAGCAGTACTTC.

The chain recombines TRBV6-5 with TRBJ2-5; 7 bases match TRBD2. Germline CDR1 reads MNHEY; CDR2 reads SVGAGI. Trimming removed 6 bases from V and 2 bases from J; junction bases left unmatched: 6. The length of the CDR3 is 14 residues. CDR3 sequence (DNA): TGTGCCAGCAGCCGGGGGAGGGTACAAGAGACCCAGTACTTC. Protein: CASSRGRVQETQYF.

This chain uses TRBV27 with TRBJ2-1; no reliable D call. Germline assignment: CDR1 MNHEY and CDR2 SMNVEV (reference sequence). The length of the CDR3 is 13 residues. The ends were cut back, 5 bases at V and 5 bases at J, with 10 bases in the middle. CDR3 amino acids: CASSLLLHNEQFF. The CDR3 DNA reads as TGTGCCAGCAGTCTCCTCCTACACAATGAGCAGTTCTTC.

This chain's CDR3 is CASSSSGIGELFF. The CDR3 DNA is TGTGCCAGCAGTTCCTCAGGGATAGGGGAGCTGTTTTTT. The chain links TRBV27 to TRBJ2-2, with TRBD1 as a possible D gene (5 bases). Germline CDR1 reads MNHEY; CDR2 reads SMNVEV (reference sequence). V was pared by 4 bases and J by 8 bases, with 11 bases between. CDR3 length: 13 residues.

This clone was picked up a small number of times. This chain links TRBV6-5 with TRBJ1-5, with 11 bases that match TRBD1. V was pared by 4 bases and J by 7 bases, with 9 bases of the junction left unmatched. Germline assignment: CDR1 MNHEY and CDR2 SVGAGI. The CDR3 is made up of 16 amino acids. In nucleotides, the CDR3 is TGTGCCAGCAGTTTGGGACAGGGGGAAGAAGGGCAGCCCCAGCATTTT. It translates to CASSLGQGEEGQPQHF.

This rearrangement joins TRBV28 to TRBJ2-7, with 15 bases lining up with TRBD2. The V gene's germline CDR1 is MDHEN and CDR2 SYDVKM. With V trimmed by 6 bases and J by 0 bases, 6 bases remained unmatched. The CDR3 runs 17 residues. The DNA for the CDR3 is TGTGCCAGCAGCCCGGGACTAGCGGGAGGTCACTCCTACGAGCAGTACTTC. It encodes CASSPGLAGGHSYEQYF.

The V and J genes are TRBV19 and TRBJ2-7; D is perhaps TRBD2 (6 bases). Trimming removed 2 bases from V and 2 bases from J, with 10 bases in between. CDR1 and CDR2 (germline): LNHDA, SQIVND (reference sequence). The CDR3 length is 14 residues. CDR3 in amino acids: CASSIRGITYEQYF. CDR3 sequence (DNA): TGTGCCAGTAGTATACGGGGGATTACCTACGAGCAGTACTTC.